This T cell receptor (beta chain) is drawn from a study of blood T cell repertoires in COVID-19. As for the study in general: T cells, B-cell-depleted T cells, or PBMCs provided the cDNA or gDNA that served as material.

Profiling relied on immunoSEQ multiplex PCR, and the TCRdb table lists in-frame clones only, not all of them. The table lists 95,000 to 150,000 clones, 84% of them singletons. This clone was counted a single time. Those enrolled, adults aged roughly 18 to 90 years, came from about two dozen US areas. In assigning cohorts, the study relied on participant-reported clinical history. The sequencing sample was made of PBMCs or T cells enriched from blood (not recorded which). This receptor was identified in a woman aged 30 to 39 who had recovered from COVID-19.

The CDR3 coding sequence is TGTGCCAGCAGCTTAAGAAGAGACACCGGGGAGCTGTTTTTT. This translates into CASSLRRDTGELFF. The rearrangement links TRBV7-2 to TRBJ2-2; no clear D. Germline CDR1 and CDR2: SGHTA and FQGNSA. There are 14 residues in the CDR3. Deletions cut 2 bases from V and 3 bases from J, with 7 bases between. The full variable domain, its missing parts supplied by reference TRBV7-2 and TRBJ2-2, is GAGVSQSPSNKVTEKGKDVELRCDPISGHTALYWYRQSLGQGLEFLIYFQGNSAPDKSGLPSDRFSAERTGGSVSTLTIQRTQQEDSAVYLCASSLRRDTGELFFGEGSRLTVL.